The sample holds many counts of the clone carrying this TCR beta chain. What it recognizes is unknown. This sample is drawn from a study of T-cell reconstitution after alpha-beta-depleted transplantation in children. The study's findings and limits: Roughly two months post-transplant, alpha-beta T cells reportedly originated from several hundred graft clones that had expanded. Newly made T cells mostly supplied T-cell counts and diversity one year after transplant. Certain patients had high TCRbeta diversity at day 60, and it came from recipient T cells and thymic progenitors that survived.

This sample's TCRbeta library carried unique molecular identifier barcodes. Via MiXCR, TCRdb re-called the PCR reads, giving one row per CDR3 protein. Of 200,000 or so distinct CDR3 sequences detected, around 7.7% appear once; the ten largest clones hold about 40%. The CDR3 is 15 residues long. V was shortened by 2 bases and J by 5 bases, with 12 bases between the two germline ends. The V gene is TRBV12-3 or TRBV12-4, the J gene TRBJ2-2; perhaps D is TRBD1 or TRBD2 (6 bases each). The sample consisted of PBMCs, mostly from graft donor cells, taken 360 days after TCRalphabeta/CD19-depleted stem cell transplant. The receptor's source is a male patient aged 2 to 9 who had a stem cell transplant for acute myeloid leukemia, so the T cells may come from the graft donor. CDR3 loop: CASSLLGGRTGELFF. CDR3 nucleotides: TGTGCCAGCAGTTTACTAGGGGGGAGGACCGGGGAGCTGTTTTTT.